This TCR beta chain emerged from a study of PD-1 blockade in classical Hodgkin lymphoma (dated by TCRdb to between 2020 and 2021). Regarding the research as a whole: Nivolumab dosing was 3 mg/kg intravenously every 2 weeks, continuing until either disease progression or unacceptable toxicity. To define a peripheral blood immune signature of response to PD-1 blockade in classical Hodgkin lymphoma, the study combined TCR beta sequencing with CyTOF. Points the paper makes about the study in general: Baseline TCR diversity was reported to be lower in newly diagnosed patients than in healthy donors and to be lower still in relapsed/refractory patients. Trial patients with a complete response had baseline diversity similar to that of newly diagnosed patients, while partial responders and progressors had significantly lower diversity. Only a single clinical trial cohort was studied, and what caused the repertoire differences, possibly disease activity or prior therapy, remained undefined. Lower diversity was observed in patients in whom nivolumab was started less than 1 year after ASCT, and these patients were excluded from later analyses so that confounding by immune reconstitution would be avoided. CD4+ but not CD8+ TCR diversity rose significantly by C4D1 (p=0.0027 vs p=0.16), most apparent in complete responders (p=0.02).

Comment on this clone: Its antigen has not been determined. Qualities for individual bases were not recorded, and no much larger clone is one base off.

Interpreted using the paper, the time point label stands for: cycle 2 day 1 (C2D1) of nivolumab. All trial patients had relapsed after autologous stem cell transplantation, with cohorts A, B and C differing in prior brentuximab vedotin exposure. The trial cohort comprised some 60 patients with relapsed/refractory classical Hodgkin lymphoma whose best overall responses were complete response, partial response or progressive disease. Trial patients were treated with single-agent nivolumab in the multi-cohort phase II CheckMate 205 trial. An independent review committee assessed best overall response by applying the 2007 International Working Group response criteria. Trial PBMCs were collected immediately before nivolumab initiation (C1D1) and during therapy at cycle 2 day 1 and cycle 4 day 1. Peripheral blood was collected in 8 mL Vacutainer Cell Preparation Tubes, from which PBMCs were isolated by centrifugation and then cryopreserved.

Genomic DNA was isolated using the Qiagen DNeasy kit from unsorted PBMCs as well as from negatively selected CD4+ and CD8+ fractions. TCR beta CDR3 regions were amplified by immunoSEQ multiplex PCR using primers annealing to V and J segments. Amplification bias was minimized using a synthetic immune receptor repertoire, and residual bias was removed computationally after sequencing. The authors processed their data as follows. Custom Python scripts were used to quantify repertoire diversity as the Shannon entropy index. Unsorted, CD4+ and CD8+ repertoires were examined separately, except in combined analyses, for which CD4+ and CD8+ sequences were merged in silico. A clone counted as expanded when the clone's frequency after treatment rose at least 2-fold relative to C1D1, and clones undetected at baseline were given a pseudocount of 0.5. Singleton clones were defined as clones with 0 or 1 copy at C1D1, and non-singleton clones were defined as clones with 2 or more copies. Clones expanded in unsorted samples were assigned a CD4+, CD8+ or unknown annotation through matching of protein sequences in sorted samples from the same patient. Wilcoxon tests on paired samples were used to test changes in diversity from C1D1 to C4D1. TCRdb provides this immuneACCESS table in a form limited to in-frame rearrangements. Some clones are lacking; in checked studies, under half of them reflect an unresolved V gene, and why the rest are absent is not known. That table furnishes V, J and clone size, whereas the DNA furnished D and trimming. For this sample there are 150,000 or so clones; about 81% appear just once. Approximately 9.6% of the sample comes from the top ten.

Material: peripheral blood mononuclear cells (PBMCs), obtained before the second cycle of nivolumab. The TCR comes from a human donor with classical Hodgkin lymphoma.

The DNA sequence is as follows: TGTGCCAGCTCTCTGGACAGGACTGAAGCTTTCTTT. This is translated as CASSLDRTEAFF. The rearrangement joined TRBV18 to TRBJ1-1, with 7 central nucleotides matching TRBD1. The junction shows trimming of 6 bases on V and 5 bases on J, and the gene matches do not reach 3 bases of it. The CDR3, from cysteine to phenylalanine, totals 12 residues. Kept here is only the CDR3 DNA, which spans 36 bases and is read in frame from base 1. Via the germline V gene, CDR1 is KGHSH and CDR2 LQKENI.